These 30 T cell receptor beta chains share one sample of origin, sequenced in a study of regulatory T cells in long-lasting Graves disease. Time point defined: newly diagnosed GD, antithyroid drugs for less than 3 months. Scientists built the TCR library using RNA that was extracted from PBMCs. Construction of the TCR beta libraries employed iRepertoire HTBI primers in conjunction with Arm-PCR of CDR3 regions. A single record per CDR3 protein comes from TCRdb applying MiXCR to the multiplex PCR reads. The top ten hold about 20% of the sample, which has hundreds of thousands of distinct CDR3 sequences, around 16% seen once. Sample: peripheral blood mononuclear cells (PBMCs), taken at new diagnosis, from a patient treated with antithyroid drugs. Receptors were obtained from a female donor with Graves disease.

J is TRBJ2-6 and V is TRBV5-5; D gene unclear. V gave up 0 bases and J gave up 0 bases, with 7 bases separating them. The CDR3 is 16 residues long. Per the germline V gene, CDR1 is SGHKS and CDR2 is YYEKEE (reference sequence). The CDR3 reads CASSLAGNSGANVLTF. As DNA, the CDR3 is TGTGCCAGCAGCTTGGCCGGAAACTCTGGGGCCAACGTCCTGACTTTC.

This clonotype was seen a few times. This chain links TRBV28 with TRBJ2-3, with D perhaps matching TRBD1 (5 bases). CDR1 and CDR2 from the germline V gene are MDHEN and SYDVKM. The germline V and J ends were trimmed by 3 bases and 7 bases, with 5 bases remaining between them. There are 11 residues in the CDR3. Written as DNA, the CDR3 is TGTGCCAGCAGTTTGGGGCATACGCAGTATTTT. Translating it yields CASSLGHTQYF.

This clonotype was picked up a small number of times. J is TRBJ2-7 and V is TRBV10-3; perhaps D is TRBD1 or TRBD2 (7 bases each). CDR1 is ENHRY and CDR2 is SYGVKD in the germline V gene. The CDR3 is 15 residues long. Trimming removed 3 bases from V and 5 bases from J, with 17 bases in between. In nucleotides, the CDR3 is TGTGCCATCAGTGACATCCAGGGGGGGGTCGACGAGCAGTACTTC. Protein: CAISDIQGGVDEQYF.

This clonotype was counted many times. The chain links TRBV20-1 to TRBJ2-1, with TRBD2 identical over 7 bases. The CDR3 consists of 14 residues. Germline V lookup: CDR1 DFQATT, CDR2 SNEGSKA (reference sequence). CDR3 sequence reads: CSARAPGGYNEQFF. Here the CDR3 DNA reads TGCAGCGCCCGCGCCCCGGGGGGCTACAATGAGCAGTTCTTC.

The gene calls are TRBV4-3 and TRBJ1-3; D unresolved. Looked up from germline, CDR1 is LGHNA and CDR2 is YSLEER. Trimming took 0 bases from V and 0 from J, leaving 9 bases between them. The CDR3 runs 16 residues. CDR3 DNA: TGCGCCAGCAGCCAAGACCCGGGTCTCTCTGGAAACACCATATATTTT. This codes for CASSQDPGLSGNTIYF.

This chain joins TRBV28 and TRBJ2-7; 8 positions agree with TRBD1. The CDR3 runs 14 residues. CDR1 is MDHEN, CDR2 SYDVKM, per germline. V gave up 3 bases and J gave up 4 bases; unmatched junction bases: 5. Written as DNA, the CDR3 is TGTGCCAGCAGTTTGACAGGGGCCCGATACGAGCAGTACTTC. Protein: CASSLTGARYEQYF.

This clonotype occurred a few times. The chain uses TRBV5-6 and TRBJ2-2; D might be TRBD1 or TRBD2, each matching 6 bases. The CDR3 sequence is 15 residues long. The germline V and J ends were trimmed by 0 bases and 6 bases, with 12 bases remaining between them. Germline assignment: CDR1 SGHDT and CDR2 YYEEEE. Here the CDR3 DNA reads TGTGCCAGCAGCTTGGAGGGGGGAATCCCCGGGGAGCTGTTTTTT. Encoded protein: CASSLEGGIPGELFF.

The chain couples TRBV27 to TRBJ2-5; D is possibly TRBD1 (5 bases). Germline CDR1 reads MNHEY; CDR2 reads SMNVEV (reference sequence). Trimming removed 5 bases from V and 1 base from J, with 14 bases in between. The CDR3 consists of 15 residues. Written as DNA, the CDR3 is TGTGCCAGCAGTCCATCGACAGTAACCCAAGAGACCCAGTACTTC. It yields the protein CASSPSTVTQETQYF.

As to this clonotype: Given the absence of the conserved phenylalanine or tryptophan at the CDR3 end, a read error is likely. No DNA is shown, since the ends of the CDR3 on it are uncertain; the CDR3 is the one TCRdb lists. V usage is TRBV27 and J usage is TRBJ2-4; the DNA was not compared with TRBD2, the D call given in the table. Including both end residues, the CDR3 is 17 amino acids long. Germline loops: CDR1 MNHEY, CDR2 SMNVEV (reference sequence). The CDR3 region is CASSVVGSNFYEQYFGP.

As DNA, the CDR3 is TGTGCCAGCAGCCACGATCCGGGTGTAGCCTACGAGCAGTACTTC. It encodes CASSHDPGVAYEQYF. J is TRBJ2-7 and V is TRBV3-1; D uncertain. The CDR3 covers 15 residues. V lost 3 bases to trimming and J lost 2 bases, with 14 bases between them. Germline loops: CDR1 LGHDT, CDR2 YNNKEL (reference sequence).

This clonotype appeared many times. This rearrangement joins TRBV27 to TRBJ1-1; 10 positions agree with TRBD1. CDR1 MNHEY and CDR2 SMNVEV come from the germline V gene (reference sequence). The CDR3 is made up of 16 amino acids. J was trimmed by 5 bases and V by 6 bases; bases with no gene match: 12. The CDR3 DNA sequence: TGTGCCAGCAGCCAGACAGGGGGCGTTTTGTGGACTGAAGCTTTCTTT. Translation: CASSQTGGVLWTEAFF.

This clonotype came up a few times. This chain joins TRBV12-3 or TRBV12-4 and TRBJ1-6; no reliable D call. Trimming pared 3 bases from V and 10 bases from J, leaving 13 bases between. This CDR3 region has 14 residues. The CDR3 is CASSFTGLRSPLHF. The CDR3 DNA is TGTGCCAGCAGTTTCACGGGGTTGCGCTCACCCCTCCACTTT.

In its sample, this clonotype was seen many times. The gene calls are TRBV30 and TRBJ2-7, with D uncertain. The germline V gene encodes CDR1 GTSNPN and CDR2 SVGIG (reference sequence). V was cut by 5 bases and J by 3 bases, with 11 bases left in between. The CDR3 runs to 12 residues. The CDR3 region is CAWAAVVYEQYF. In DNA, the CDR3 is TGTGCCTGGGCCGCAGTAGTCTACGAGCAGTACTTC.

This chain links TRBV12-5 with TRBJ2-5, with D perhaps being TRBD1 or TRBD2 (5 bases each). The germline V and J ends were trimmed by 5 bases and 7 bases, with 14 bases remaining between them. The CDR3 spans 13 residues. Germline CDR1 is LGHNT and CDR2 is FRNRAP. Written as DNA, the CDR3 is TGTGCTAGTGGTCCTGGGACCTCAGCGACCCAGTACTTC. Protein product: CASGPGTSATQYF.

In its sample, this clonotype was seen many times. This chain uses TRBV7-9 with TRBJ2-5; 7 nucleotides match TRBD1. V gave up 4 bases and J gave up 2 bases; unmatched junction bases: 13. Germline V gives CDR1 SEHNR, CDR2 FQNEAQ (reference sequence). The CDR3 consists of 17 residues. CDR3 sequence (DNA): TGTGCCAGCAGCTCCGGACAGGAAACCCTACGACAAGAGACCCAGTACTTC. Its protein is CASSSGQETLRQETQYF.

The chain links TRBV4-1 to TRBJ2-7, with TRBD1 identical over 9 bases. V dropped 3 bases and J dropped 6; count of bases not matched to a gene: 6. Per the germline V gene, CDR1 is MGHRA and CDR2 is YSYEKL. The CDR3 is 14 residues long. CDR3 amino acids: CASSHSGTGSEQYF. Written as DNA, the CDR3 is TGCGCCAGCAGCCACAGTGGGACAGGGAGCGAGCAGTACTTC.

Note on this clonotype: A much bigger clone sits one base away, suggesting this may be a read error. The rearrangement joins TRBV6-2 or TRBV6-3 to TRBJ2-4, with a weak D call TRBD1 (6 bases). The CDR3 extends over 14 amino acids. V was shortened by 7 bases and J by 12 bases, with 22 bases between the two germline ends. Germline CDR1 and CDR2: MNHEY and SVGEGT. The CDR3 reads CASTSVQGWHTQYF. CDR3 sequence (DNA): TGTGCCAGCACCTCCGTACAGGGATGGCACACTCAGTACTTC.

This clonotype was counted at least ten times. This chain's CDR3 is CASSSPTIRRRYGYTF. CDR3 in DNA: TGTGCCAGCAGCTCCCCGACAATACGGCGGCGATATGGCTACACCTTC. This chain connects TRBV11-2 to TRBJ1-2; D is uncertain. V was clipped by 4 bases and J by 5 bases, with 20 bases between them. Looked up from germline, CDR1 is SGHAT and CDR2 is FQNNGV. The CDR3 extends over 16 amino acids. The entire variable domain, with the rest obtained from reference TRBV11-2 and TRBJ1-2, is as follows: EAGVAQSPRYKIIEKRQSVAFWCNPISGHATLYWYQQILGQGPKLLIQFQNNGVVDDSQLPKDRFSAERLKGVDSTLKIQPAKLEDSAVYLCASSSPTIRRRYGYTFGSGTRLTVV.

This clonotype was found many times. V and J are TRBV4-1 and TRBJ1-1; D unclear. Trimming took off 1 base at V and 0 bases at J, with 6 bases between the two ends. CDR1 is MGHRA and CDR2 is YSYEKL in the germline V gene. The CDR3 totals 14 residues. The CDR3 nucleotides read TGCGCCAGCAGCCAAGGACGGATGAACACTGAAGCTTTCTTT. This encodes CASSQGRMNTEAFF.

For the CDR3, the DNA is TGTGCCACCAGCCCGGGACAGAAGTCGTACAATGAGCAGTTCTTC. Its translation is CATSPGQKSYNEQFF. V usage is TRBV24-1 and J usage is TRBJ2-1; 7 bases map to TRBD1. The length of the CDR3 is 15 residues. From germline, CDR1 is KGHDR and CDR2 SFDVKD. Germline trimming cut 7 bases from V and 4 bases from J; bases unmatched to any gene: 9.

In this sample, this clonotype turned up many times. The V and J genes are TRBV6-1 and TRBJ1-1; D unclear. CDR1 is MNHNS, CDR2 SASEGT, per germline. V was cut by 0 bases and J by 7 bases, with 9 bases left in between. The length of the CDR3 is 13 residues. The chain's CDR3 is CASSEAPGIEAFF. Here the CDR3 DNA reads TGTGCCAGCAGTGAAGCGCCCGGGATTGAAGCTTTCTTT.

This clonotype turned up a few times. The chain has TRBV5-4 and TRBJ2-2; 10 bases align to TRBD2. The CDR3 is 18 residues long. V trimming: 4 bases; J trimming: 5 bases; junction bases outside the gene matches: 14. CDR1 and CDR2 (germline): SGHNT, YYREEE (reference sequence). Here the CDR3 reads CASSRKSGGASGTGELFF. CDR3 nucleotides: TGTGCCAGCAGCCGAAAAAGCGGGGGGGCCTCAGGGACCGGGGAGCTGTTTTTT. Together with reference TRBV5-4 and TRBJ2-2, the CDR3 gives the full variable domain: ETGVTQSPTHLIKTRGQQVTLRCSSQSGHNTVSWYQQALGQGPQFIFQYYREEENGRGNFPPRFSGLQFPNYSSELNVNALELDDSALYLCASSRKSGGASGTGELFFGEGSRLTVL.

The gene calls are TRBV7-9 and TRBJ2-5; 13 bases agree with TRBD2. The germline CDR1 and CDR2 sequences are SEHNR and FQNEAQ (reference sequence). With 1 base clipped from V and 10 bases from J, the junction kept 9 bases outside the gene matches. This CDR3 comprises 16 residues. In DNA, the CDR3 is TGTGCCAGCAGCTTAGGTCTTACTAGCGGGAGGGCTAACCAGTACTTC. As protein: CASSLGLTSGRANQYF.

The V gene is TRBV4-3, the J gene TRBJ2-5; D is ambiguous. V lost 4 bases to trimming and J lost 2 bases, with 17 bases between them. From germline, CDR1 is LGHNA and CDR2 YSLEER. This CDR3 comprises 16 residues. CDR3 sequence: CASSRLLTGKQETQYF. CDR3 nucleotides: TGCGCCAGCAGCCGCCTCTTGACTGGGAAACAAGAGACCCAGTACTTC.

This clonotype came up a few times. The chain joins TRBV9 to TRBJ2-7; TRBD2 matches 12 bases. The CDR3 length is 15 residues. Germline V gene sequence: CDR1 SGDLS, CDR2 YYNGEE. Germline trimming cut 8 bases from V and 4 bases from J; bases unmatched to any gene: 10. This CDR3 is CASTVPSGRAYEQYF. The DNA of the CDR3 is TGTGCCAGTACCGTCCCTAGCGGGAGGGCTTACGAGCAGTACTTC.

This clonotype showed up many times. The chain carries TRBV28 and TRBJ2-1; D is possibly TRBD1 (5 bases). V lost 7 bases to trimming and J lost 2 bases, with 15 bases between them. The CDR3 loop spans 15 amino acids. Germline V gene lookup returns CDR1 MDHEN and CDR2 SYDVKM. The chain's CDR3 is CASTPGTGAYNEQFF. The CDR3 bases are TGTGCCAGCACTCCAGGAACAGGAGCCTACAATGAGCAGTTCTTC.

At least ten counts were recorded for this clonotype. The chain is built from TRBV12-3 or TRBV12-4 and TRBJ1-1; TRBD1 matches 7 bases. Trimming removed 10 bases from V and 4 bases from J; junction bases left unmatched: 9. This CDR3 region has 13 residues. CDR3 sequence reads: CATNQGGSTEAFF. The CDR3 nucleotides read TGTGCCACCAACCAGGGGGGATCCACTGAAGCTTTCTTT.

The table lists this clonotype with many counts. The gene calls are TRBV7-9 and TRBJ2-7; TRBD2 is a possible D gene (5 bases). Trimming took off 2 bases at V and 3 bases at J, with 14 bases between the two ends. This CDR3 contains 15 residues. The germline V gene encodes CDR1 SEHNR and CDR2 FQNEAQ (reference sequence). This CDR3 is CASSLLGVENYEQYF. Here the CDR3 DNA reads TGTGCCAGCAGCTTATTGGGAGTTGAAAACTACGAGCAGTACTTC.

Notes on this clonotype: One base away lies a much larger clone, so this may be a sequencing read error. This chain connects TRBV27 to TRBJ1-2, with D unresolved. Germline CDR1 reads MNHEY; CDR2 reads SMNVEV (reference sequence). This CDR3 contains 15 residues. With 10 bases removed from V and 8 bases from J, the gap between germline ends came to 26 bases. The CDR3 loop is CANSPHPTPVRGYTF. The CDR3 region has the DNA TGTGCCAACAGCCCCCACCCAACGCCGGTGAGGGGCTACACCTTC.

Ten or more counts support this clonotype. The chain uses TRBV7-9 and TRBJ1-5, with D unresolved. This CDR3 is built from 13 residues. CDR1 is SEHNR and CDR2 is FQNEAQ in the germline V gene (reference sequence). The ends were cut back, 5 bases at V and 4 bases at J, with 9 bases in the middle. In DNA, the CDR3 is TGTGCCAGCAGCACACAAGAGAATCAGCCCCAGCATTTT. Its protein product is CASSTQENQPQHF.